Presented here are 21 T cell receptor beta chains from one specimen sequenced in a study of blood T cell repertoires in COVID-19. Assay used: immunoSEQ multiplex PCR; TCRdb lists only in-frame clones, some missing. The data contain under 70,000 clones, around four fifths of them singletons. The specimen was peripheral blood. The source of these receptors is a woman older than 75 with acute or convalescent COVID-19.

The chain links TRBV30 to TRBJ1-6; 8 bases fit TRBD1. This CDR3 contains 17 residues. The germline V gene encodes CDR1 GTSNPN and CDR2 SVGIG (reference sequence). After removal of 5 bases from V and 2 bases from J, the junction contained 11 bases not matched to a gene. CDR3 amino acids: CAWDRGRGRAYNSPLHF. Written as DNA, the CDR3 is TGTGCCTGGGACCGCGGCAGGGGGCGCGCCTATAATTCACCCCTCCACTTT.

The chain carries TRBV11-2 and TRBJ2-7, with no clear D. The CDR3 contains 14 residues. V lost 2 bases to trimming and J lost 0 bases, with 8 bases between them. CDR1 is SGHAT and CDR2 is FQNNGV in the germline V gene. The CDR3 DNA reads as TGTGCCAGCAGCTTAAGGCCAGGCTCCTACGAGCAGTACTTC. Protein sequence: CASSLRPGSYEQYF.

This sequence joins TRBV29-1 and TRBJ1-2, with D perhaps matching TRBD1 (6 bases). This CDR3 contains 10 residues. Trimming stripped 8 bases from V and 4 bases from J, with 8 bases between. Per the germline V gene, CDR1 is SQVTM and CDR2 is ANQGSEA. The CDR3 region has the DNA TGCAGCACGGACAGCTATGGCTACACCTTC. Its protein is CSTDSYGYTF.

The chain has TRBV29-1 and TRBJ2-5; TRBD2 might be the D (6 bases). Trimming took 4 bases from V and 5 from J, leaving 14 bases between them. Germline assignment: CDR1 SQVTM and CDR2 ANQGSEA. This CDR3 region has 13 residues. The CDR3 region has the DNA TGCAGCGTTGCAAAAGGGGCGGGGGAGACCCAGTACTTC. This sequence encodes CSVAKGAGETQYF. The whole variable domain, filled in from reference TRBV29-1 and TRBJ2-5, reads SAVISQKPSRDICQRGTSLTIQCQVDSQVTMMFWYRQQPGQSLTLIATANQGSEATYESGFVIDKFPISRPNLTFSTLTVSNMSPEDSSIYLCSVAKGAGETQYFGPGTRLLVL.

The chain employs TRBV13 and TRBJ2-3, with 15 bases fitting TRBD2. The V and J ends lost 5 bases and 0 bases, in that order; junction bases with no gene match: 9. CDR3 length: 19 amino acids. CDR1 PRHDT and CDR2 FYEKMQ come from the germline V gene (reference sequence). Here the CDR3 reads CASSLSGTSGGTSTDTQYF. DNA of the CDR3: TGTGCCAGCAGCCTAAGTGGGACTAGCGGGGGGACTAGCACAGATACGCAGTATTTT.

This clone is a singleton in its sample. The chain employs TRBV7-9 and TRBJ1-2; no definite D call. Deletions cut 1 base from V and 7 bases from J, with 13 bases between. CDR3 length equals 14 residues. Germline V gives CDR1 SEHNR, CDR2 FQNEAQ (reference sequence). CDR3 residues: CASSLDGKYGGYTF. In DNA form, the CDR3 reads TGTGCCAGCAGCTTAGACGGGAAGTATGGTGGCTACACCTTC.

The gene calls are TRBV5-8 and TRBJ1-2; 7 positions match TRBD1. CDR3 size: 15 residues. V shed 4 bases and J 7 bases; nucleotides not matched to a gene: 13. CDR1 and CDR2 (germline): SGHTS, YDEGEE. The CDR3 protein is CASSTGLRGGSGYTF. As DNA, the CDR3 is TGTGCCAGCAGCACCGGCCTAAGAGGGGGCTCTGGCTACACCTTC.

J is TRBJ1-2 and V is TRBV5-1; TRBD1 aligns across 7 bases. The CDR3 is 14 amino acids. From germline, CDR1 is SGHRS and CDR2 YFSETQ. The V gene end was trimmed by 0 bases and the J gene end by 4 bases; junction bases not matched to a gene: 3. CDR3 nucleotides: TGCGCCAGCAGCTTGGAGACAGGGTCCTATGGCTACACCTTC. It codes for CASSLETGSYGYTF.

V usage is TRBV7-2 and J usage is TRBJ2-7, with 7 bases fitting TRBD1. V was clipped by 1 base and J by 7 bases; unmatched bases: 10. This CDR3 region has 15 residues. CDR1 is SGHTA, CDR2 FQGNSA, per germline. The CDR3 is CASSLERGPLGEQYF. CDR3 sequence (DNA): TGTGCCAGCAGCTTAGAGAGGGGGCCTTTGGGGGAGCAGTACTTC.

This chain links TRBV3-1 (or the pseudogene TRBV3-2) with TRBJ2-7; no reliable D call. This CDR3 has 11 amino acids. Germline values: CDR1 LGHDT, CDR2 YNNKEL (reference sequence). Trimming cost V 5 bases and J 2 bases, with 4 bases left between them. CDR3 amino acids: CASSNTYEQYF. The CDR3 DNA reads TGTGCCAGCAGCAATACCTACGAGCAGTACTTC.

J is TRBJ1-2 and V is TRBV6-5; no firm D call. Germline CDR1 reads MNHEY; CDR2 reads SVGAGI. The CDR3 loop spans 15 amino acids. Trimming cost V 6 bases and J 4 bases, with 18 bases left between them. The CDR3, as DNA: TGTGCCAGCAGGCCAACCGGTCTTACTCGCTATGGCTACACCTTC. Translating it yields CASRPTGLTRYGYTF.

This clone was recorded once. The CDR3 here is CASSLESSRAYEQYF. The CDR3 DNA is TGCGCCAGCAGCTTGGAGTCTAGCCGCGCCTACGAGCAGTACTTC. The chain uses TRBV5-1 and TRBJ2-7, with a tentative D call TRBD2 (5 bases). The CDR3 runs 15 residues. Looked up from germline, CDR1 is SGHRS and CDR2 is YFSETQ. V was shortened by 0 bases and J by 2 bases, with 12 bases between the two germline ends. The whole variable domain, remainder taken from reference TRBV5-1 and TRBJ2-7, is KAGVTQTPRYLIKTRGQQVTLSCSPISGHRSVSWYQQTPGQGLQFLFEYFSETQRNKGNFPGRFSGRQFSNSRSEMNVSTLELGDSALYLCASSLESSRAYEQYFGPGTRLTVT.

The chain is built from TRBV13 and TRBJ1-3, with D possibly TRBD1 on 6 matching bases. Trimming pared 2 bases from V and 3 bases from J, leaving 11 bases between. Germline CDR1 is PRHDT and CDR2 is FYEKMQ (reference sequence). The CDR3 has 15 residues. The CDR3 sequence is CASSLQQGYGNTIYF. The DNA for the CDR3 is TGTGCCAGCAGCTTACAACAGGGTTATGGAAACACCATATATTTT.

The chain is built from TRBV29-1 and TRBJ1-1; weak D call: TRBD1 (6 bases). Germline assignment: CDR1 SQVTM and CDR2 ANQGSEA. The CDR3 is 15 residues long. V lost 4 bases, J lost 0 bases, and 15 bases lay in between. The CDR3 here is CSVAVQGIMNTEAFF. The DNA of the CDR3 is TGCAGCGTTGCCGTCCAGGGGATAATGAACACTGAAGCTTTCTTT.

About this clone: In the same sample, other DNA sequences code for this CDR3. The chain links TRBV15 to TRBJ2-5, with D unclear. Trimming removed 0 bases at V and 1 base at J, with 6 bases between. The germline CDR1 and CDR2 sequences are LNHNV and YYDKDF (reference sequence). The CDR3 runs 14 residues. CDR3 DNA: TGTGCCACCAGCAGAGATAGTCCCCAAGAGACCCAGTACTTC. Amino acids: CATSRDSPQETQYF.

The chain carries TRBV5-8 and TRBJ2-7; D uncertain. Between the trimmed V and J ends, which lost 0 bases and 4 bases, there was a span of 14 bases. CDR1 is SGHTS, CDR2 YDEGEE, per germline. The CDR3 consists of 15 residues. CDR3 in DNA: TGTGCCAGCAGCTTGGGACGAGACACTTTTTACGAGCAGTACTTC. Protein: CASSLGRDTFYEQYF.

The rearrangement uses TRBV7-9 and TRBJ2-5; 9 bases align to TRBD1. The CDR3 spans 16 residues. V was pared by 5 bases and J by 3 bases, with 10 bases of the junction left unmatched. In germline, CDR1 is SEHNR, CDR2 FQNEAQ (reference sequence). CDR3 DNA: TGTGCCAGCAGCCCCTCACCGGGACAGGGTAAAGAGACCCAGTACTTC. Protein sequence: CASSPSPGQGKETQYF.

V and J are TRBV11-2 and TRBJ1-3; the D is unclear. CDR1 and CDR2 (germline): SGHAT, FQNNGV. The CDR3 sequence is 15 residues long. V gave up 8 bases and J gave up 3 bases, with 17 bases separating them. In DNA, the CDR3 is TGTGCCAGCCGACAAGAAAGTGGAGGTGGAAACACCATATATTTT. Amino acids: CASRQESGGGNTIYF.

V is TRBV3-1 (or the pseudogene TRBV3-2) and J is TRBJ2-2; D not resolved. The V gene lost 3 bases and the J gene lost 8 bases, with 4 bases spanning the gap. This CDR3 contains 11 residues. From germline, CDR1 is LGHDT and CDR2 YNNKEL (reference sequence). CDR3 residues: CASSQLGELFF. Here the CDR3 DNA reads TGTGCCAGCAGCCAGTTAGGGGAGCTGTTTTTT.

The chain recombines TRBV5-4 with TRBJ2-3, with D unclear. V lost 0 bases, J lost 4 bases, and 9 bases lay in between. The CDR3 sequence is 14 residues long. Germline lookup yields CDR1 SGHNT and CDR2 YYREEE (reference sequence). CDR3 sequence (DNA): TGTGCCAGCAGCTTGGGAGGCAGCTCAGATACGCAGTATTTT. This translates into CASSLGGSSDTQYF.

The CDR3 loop reads CASSLGGTGWTGELFF. The DNA for the CDR3 is TGTGCCAGCAGCTTAGGGGGGACAGGGTGGACCGGGGAGCTGTTTTTT. The chain is built from TRBV11-3 and TRBJ2-2, with 9 bases identical to TRBD1. CDR3 length: 16 residues. Germline V gene data show CDR1 as SGHNT and CDR2 as YENEEA. J lost 5 bases, V lost 1 base, and 5 bases had no gene match.